The 32 T cell receptor beta chains in this list originate from one sample, sequenced in a study of blood T cell repertoires in COVID-19. Sequencing was performed with immunoSEQ multiplex PCR; in TCRdb, only in-frame clones are kept and a portion is missing. The sample has about 220,000 clones, more than 80% seen once. Material: PBMCs or T cells enriched from blood (not recorded which). The source of these receptors is a woman in her late teens or twenties in a cohort exposed to, infected with or recovered from COVID-19 (not recorded which).

The chain uses TRBV5-1 and TRBJ2-1; TRBD2 matches 13 bases. J lost 8 bases, V lost 0 bases, and 2 bases had no gene match. This CDR3 is 15 amino acids long. Per the germline V gene, CDR1 is SGHRS and CDR2 is YFSETQ. The CDR3 DNA follows: TGCGCCAGCAGCTTGGGGACTAGCGGGAGCGATGAGCAGTTCTTC. Translating it yields CASSLGTSGSDEQFF.

This clone came up a few times. J is TRBJ1-5 and V is TRBV2, with 7 bases lining up with TRBD1. Germline V gene data show CDR1 as SNHLY and CDR2 as FYNNEI. With V trimmed by 6 bases and J by 5 bases, 13 bases remained unmatched. The CDR3 has 16 amino acids. CDR3 DNA: TGTGCCAGCAGCCAGGGCGGGACAGTTAATCATCAGCCCCAGCATTTT. Translated, it gives CASSQGGTVNHQPQHF.

This clone was seen a single time. The J gene is TRBJ1-1, the V gene TRBV5-8, with 9 bases aligning to TRBD1. CDR1 SGHTS and CDR2 YDEGEE come from the germline V gene. J lost 5 bases, V lost 4 bases, and 6 bases had no gene match. The CDR3 totals 14 residues. CDR3 residues: CASSRDRVGTEAFF. The DNA of the CDR3 is TGTGCCAGCAGCCGGGACAGGGTTGGAACTGAAGCTTTCTTT.

This sequence joins TRBV2 and TRBJ1-6; D perhaps matches TRBD1 (5 bases). CDR3 size: 14 residues. V was shortened by 6 bases and J by 10 bases, with 16 bases between the two germline ends. Germline V gene data show CDR1 as SNHLY and CDR2 as FYNNEI. The CDR3 DNA sequence: TGTGCCAGCAGCGTGGGAGGGACGTTATCACCCCTCCACTTT. It encodes CASSVGGTLSPLHF.

The rearrangement uses TRBV5-8 and TRBJ2-1; 7 nucleotides agree with TRBD1. V dropped 1 base and J dropped 11; count of bases not matched to a gene: 6. Germline CDR1 SGHTS, CDR2 YDEGEE. This CDR3 region has 13 residues. CDR3: CASSLTQGEKQFF. CDR3 bases: TGTGCCAGCAGCTTGACGCAGGGGGAAAAGCAGTTCTTC.

This chain joins TRBV2 and TRBJ1-5; D may be TRBD1 (5 bases). In germline, CDR1 is SNHLY, CDR2 FYNNEI. With 6 bases removed from V and 0 bases from J, the gap between germline ends came to 9 bases. This CDR3 spans 14 amino acids. CDR3 residues: CASSTDSSNQPQHF. The CDR3 DNA is TGTGCCAGCAGCACCGACAGTAGCAATCAGCCCCAGCATTTT.

The V call is TRBV5-8, the J call TRBJ1-5; D possibly corresponds to TRBD1 (6 bases). The germline V and J ends were trimmed by 9 bases and 0 bases, with 19 bases remaining between them. Germline CDR1 and CDR2: SGHTS and YDEGEE. The length of the CDR3 is 16 residues. For the CDR3, the DNA is TGTGCCACTCAAAAGCTCGGGACAAATAGCAATCAGCCCCAGCATTTT. This encodes CATQKLGTNSNQPQHF.

This clone was seen a few times. The chain carries TRBV29-1 and TRBJ1-1; tentative D call: TRBD1 (5 bases). Trimming stripped 5 bases from V and 4 bases from J, with 17 bases between. Germline CDR1 is SQVTM and CDR2 is ANQGSEA. This CDR3 region has 14 residues. CDR3: CSVLKGGVVTEAFF. Here the CDR3 DNA reads TGCAGCGTTCTCAAGGGAGGGGTGGTCACTGAAGCTTTCTTT.

This clone was seen once. The rearrangement uses TRBV12-3 or TRBV12-4 and TRBJ2-1; possibly TRBD2 for D (6 bases). The CDR3 is 13 residues long. The V gene lost 1 base and the J gene lost 6 bases, with 7 bases spanning the gap. Here the CDR3 DNA reads TGTGCCAGCAGTTTAGGCGGGATCAATGAGCAGTTCTTC. It encodes CASSLGGINEQFF.

The chain combines TRBV27 with TRBJ2-5; tentative D call: TRBD2 (6 bases). V lost 5 bases and J 5 bases, leaving 15 bases between the germline ends. This CDR3 spans 14 amino acids. Germline values: CDR1 MNHEY, CDR2 SMNVEV (reference sequence). The chain's CDR3 is CASSPRRASETQYF. As DNA, the CDR3 is TGTGCCAGCAGTCCACGGAGGGCCTCGGAGACCCAGTACTTC.

The V call is TRBV6-5, the J call TRBJ2-7, with D tentatively TRBD1 (6 bases). Germline CDR1 MNHEY, CDR2 SVGAGI. V shed 6 bases and J shed 0 bases, with 15 bases lying between them. This CDR3 has 15 residues. The CDR3 loop reads CASSAYNRDSYEQYF. The CDR3 coding sequence is TGTGCCAGCAGCGCATATAACAGGGACTCCTACGAGCAGTACTTC.

The J gene is TRBJ2-5, the V gene TRBV2; TRBD2 matches 15 bases. Unmatched junction bases numbered 1, after V lost 1 base and J lost 4 bases. CDR3 length: 16 residues. Germline CDR1 is SNHLY and CDR2 is FYNNEI. The CDR3 sequence is CASSEGTSGGGETQYF. DNA of the CDR3: TGTGCCAGCAGTGAAGGGACTAGCGGGGGGGGAGAGACCCAGTACTTC.

The V gene is TRBV7-8, the J gene TRBJ2-7; 9 bases align to TRBD1. The germline V gene encodes CDR1 SGHVS and CDR2 FQNEAQ. The V and J ends lost 3 bases and 2 bases, in that order; junction bases with no gene match: 5. The CDR3 runs 15 residues. DNA of the CDR3: TGTGCCAGCAGCTTCGGGACAGGGAATACCTACGAGCAGTACTTC. Translation: CASSFGTGNTYEQYF.

The CDR3 region has the DNA TGTGCCAGCAGCGTAGGAGACACTGAAGCTTTCTTT. Protein: CASSVGDTEAFF. V is TRBV9 and J is TRBJ1-1; D uncertain. Looked up from germline, CDR1 is SGDLS and CDR2 is YYNGEE. CDR3 length equals 12 residues. V was cut by 0 bases and J by 3 bases, with 3 bases left in between.

The chain is built from TRBV9 and TRBJ2-2; D is ambiguous. The CDR3 is 15 amino acids. Germline-derived CDR1 and CDR2 are SGDLS and YYNGEE. Trimming left V 0 bases short and J 1 base short, with 7 bases between. The chain's CDR3 is CASSVGGWNTGELFF. Written as DNA, the CDR3 is TGTGCCAGCAGCGTAGGCGGCTGGAACACCGGGGAGCTGTTTTTT.

This chain connects TRBV23-1 to TRBJ2-3; 14 nucleotides line up with TRBD2. TRBV23-1 is marked as an open reading frame, function uncertain. The CDR3 totals 24 residues. The V and J ends lost 0 bases and 0 bases, in that order; junction bases with no gene match: 20. CDR3 residues: CASSQSGQGEVETSGRASTDTQYF. The CDR3 DNA follows: TGCGCCAGCAGTCAATCCGGGCAGGGCGAGGTCGAGACTAGCGGGAGGGCTAGCACAGATACGCAGTATTTT.

The rearrangement joins TRBV6-6 to TRBJ2-2; D might be TRBD2 (6 bases). Trimming left V 10 bases short and J 3 bases short, with 15 bases between. The CDR3 covers 14 residues. The germline V gene encodes CDR1 MNHNY and CDR2 SVGAGI (reference sequence). CDR3 loop: CATSGGEDTGELFF. In DNA, the CDR3 is TGTGCCACCTCCGGCGGGGAGGACACCGGGGAGCTGTTTTTT.

The CDR3: CASSLSVWGDEQFF. Here the CDR3 DNA reads TGTGCCAGCAGTCTGTCCGTCTGGGGGGATGAGCAGTTCTTC. V usage is TRBV27 and J usage is TRBJ2-1; D may be TRBD2 (6 bases). CDR3 length equals 14 residues. V was clipped by 5 bases and J by 8 bases, with 16 bases between them. Looked up from germline, CDR1 is MNHEY and CDR2 is SMNVEV (reference sequence).

The V call is TRBV23-1, the J call TRBJ2-2; 11 bases are a match to TRBD2. TRBV23-1 is recorded as an ORF, its role being uncertain. This CDR3 region has 18 residues. V shed 2 bases and J 3 bases; nucleotides not matched to a gene: 8. The CDR3 loop reads CASSQRVPGLADTGELFF. For the CDR3, the DNA is TGCGCCAGCAGTCAAAGAGTCCCGGGACTAGCGGACACCGGGGAGCTGTTTTTT.

The chain employs TRBV11-2 and TRBJ2-7, with 8 bases identical to TRBD2. The CDR3 runs to 13 residues. Germline V lookup: CDR1 SGHAT, CDR2 FQNNGV. V shed 3 bases, J shed 7 bases, and the junction held 5 bases outside the gene matches. The CDR3 sequence is CASSFTSGGEQYF. CDR3 in DNA: TGTGCCAGCAGCTTTACTAGCGGTGGGGAGCAGTACTTC.

The chain has TRBV5-6 and TRBJ1-2, with no clear D. The CDR3 has 15 residues. V lost 2 bases and J 9 bases, leaving 20 bases between the germline ends. Germline V gene sequence: CDR1 SGHDT, CDR2 YYEEEE. The CDR3 loop is CASSLFGPSDRSYTF. For the CDR3, the DNA is TGTGCCAGCAGCTTATTCGGTCCCAGCGATCGTAGCTACACCTTC.

The chain combines TRBV11-2 with TRBJ2-1, with TRBD2 matching over 10 bases. With 3 bases clipped from V and 10 bases from J, the junction kept 9 bases outside the gene matches. The germline V gene has CDR1 SGHAT and CDR2 FQNNGV. The CDR3 loop spans 15 amino acids. The DNA for the CDR3 is TGTGCCAGCAGCTTGGGAGCGGGGGGGCCGTGGGAGCAGTTCTTC. It specifies CASSLGAGGPWEQFF.

This clone was detected only a few times. J is TRBJ1-2 and V is TRBV6-5, with D tentatively TRBD1 (5 bases). The germline V gene encodes CDR1 MNHEY and CDR2 SVGAGI. The V gene lost 7 bases and the J gene lost 2 bases, with 11 bases spanning the gap. CDR3 length: 13 residues. CDR3 region: CASKTAANYGYTF. CDR3 nucleotide sequence: TGTGCCAGCAAGACAGCTGCGAACTATGGCTACACCTTC.

This chain joins TRBV14 and TRBJ1-3, with D possibly matching TRBD1 (5 bases). The CDR3 runs to 15 residues. Looked up from germline, CDR1 is SGHDN and CDR2 is FVKESK. Trimming took off 0 bases at V and 4 bases at J, with 10 bases between the two ends. CDR3 amino acids: CASSQDLPGGNTIYF. The CDR3 region has the DNA TGTGCCAGCAGCCAAGATCTTCCAGGGGGAAACACCATATATTTT.

The chain uses TRBV11-3 and TRBJ2-7; tentative D call: TRBD1 (6 bases). V lost 3 bases and J lost 6, with 18 bases in between. The CDR3 contains 15 residues. Germline V CDR1 and CDR2: SGHNT, YENEEA. DNA for the CDR3: TGTGCCAGCAGCTTGGATGGACCAGGGGCAGGCGAGCAGTACTTC. It translates to CASSLDGPGAGEQYF.

The V gene is TRBV6-5, the J gene TRBJ2-3; no definite D call. The CDR3 consists of 12 residues. The germline CDR1 and CDR2 sequences are MNHEY and SVGAGI. Trimming removed 6 bases at V and 9 bases at J, with 13 bases between. The CDR3 region is CASRRSGGTQYF. CDR3 DNA: TGTGCCAGCAGGCGGTCGGGTGGGACGCAGTATTTT.

The V and J genes are TRBV27 and TRBJ2-1; D is unresolved. The CDR3 is 14 amino acids. V dropped 0 bases and J dropped 6 bases, with 9 bases sitting between them. Germline lookup yields CDR1 MNHEY and CDR2 SMNVEV (reference sequence). The CDR3 coding sequence is TGTGCCAGCAGTTTATCGCCTAGTCCCAATGAGCAGTTCTTC. Its translation is CASSLSPSPNEQFF.

The chain has TRBV5-1 and TRBJ2-2; TRBD1 agrees at 11 bases. The CDR3 runs 19 residues. Germline trimming cut 0 bases from V and 4 bases from J; bases unmatched to any gene: 11. Germline CDR1 reads SGHRS; CDR2 reads YFSETQ. The CDR3 DNA reads as TGCGCCAGCAGCTTGGCGCGCGGGACAGGGGGTTCGGGCACCGGGGAGCTGTTTTTT. Protein sequence: CASSLARGTGGSGTGELFF.

The gene calls are TRBV3-1 (or the pseudogene TRBV3-2) and TRBJ2-2; D gene ambiguous. Per the germline V gene, CDR1 is LGHDT and CDR2 is YNNKEL (reference sequence). V was pared by 0 bases and J by 3 bases, with 8 bases between. This CDR3 is built from 15 residues. CDR3 sequence: CASSQEDTHTGELFF. The CDR3 DNA follows: TGTGCCAGCAGCCAAGAAGACACCCACACCGGGGAGCTGTTTTTT.

The chain combines TRBV28 with TRBJ2-3, with 9 nucleotides matching TRBD2. CDR3 size: 15 residues. Germline lookup yields CDR1 MDHEN and CDR2 SYDVKM. Trimming removed 5 bases from V and 1 base from J; junction bases left unmatched: 4. The CDR3 region is CASSAQRGGTDTQYF. As DNA, the CDR3 is TGTGCCAGCAGTGCCCAGCGGGGGGGCACAGATACGCAGTATTTT.

This chain's CDR3 is CASSSRQGNSPLHF. CDR3 nucleotides: TGTGCCAGCAGTTCGCGACAGGGCAATTCACCCCTCCACTTT. The chain carries TRBV6-5 and TRBJ1-6; 7 bases are shared with TRBD1. In germline, CDR1 is MNHEY, CDR2 SVGAGI. The CDR3 consists of 14 residues. V lost 4 bases to trimming and J lost 7 bases; unmatched junction nucleotides: 4.

The CDR3 DNA sequence: TGTGCCAGCAGCCAAGATGGGAGCTGGGTTGGCCTCGGCACTGAAGCTTTCTTT. Translating gives CASSQDGSWVGLGTEAFF. The gene calls are TRBV4-2 and TRBJ1-1; D gene unclear. The CDR3 covers 18 residues. Trimming took off 0 bases at V and 4 bases at J, with 21 bases between the two ends. Germline CDR1 is LGHNA and CDR2 is YNFKEQ.